These 29 T cell receptor beta chains were all obtained from the same sample, sequenced in a study of T cells in localized non-small cell lung cancer. TCRdb keeps only in-frame clones here, not all; method: immunoSEQ multiplex PCR. The table shows around 15,000 clones, with approximately 81% occurring only once. Sequencing used peripheral blood, obtained before any cancer treatment. Every receptor here comes from a male donor aged 60 or older with stage I lung adenocarcinoma.

J is TRBJ2-7 and V is TRBV7-2, with 14 bases lining up with TRBD2. CDR1 is SGHTA, CDR2 FQGNSA, per germline. Trimming at V came to 4 bases and at J to 7 bases, leaving 3 bases not matched to a gene. This CDR3 spans 14 amino acids. This chain's CDR3 is CASSSGLAGVEQYF. The CDR3 DNA sequence: TGTGCCAGCAGCTCGGGACTAGCGGGGGTTGAGCAGTACTTC.

The rearrangement links TRBV30 to TRBJ2-3; 7 bases map to TRBD2. The germline gives CDR1 GTSNPN, CDR2 SVGIG (reference sequence). The CDR3 runs 15 residues. The V gene end was trimmed by 5 bases and the J gene end by 4 bases; junction bases not matched to a gene: 12. DNA of the CDR3: TGTGCCTGGTCAAGACTGGCGGGAGTTTCAGATACGCAGTATTTT. Amino acids: CAWSRLAGVSDTQYF.

The chain recombines TRBV9 with TRBJ2-7; TRBD2 might be the D (5 bases). This CDR3 contains 16 residues. Deletions cut 0 bases from V and 6 bases from J, with 19 bases between. In germline, CDR1 is SGDLS, CDR2 YYNGEE. CDR3 DNA sequence: TGTGCCAGCAGCGTAGGGAGGAGCGGAGCCCCCTCCGAGCAGTACTTC. It translates to CASSVGRSGAPSEQYF.

The chain couples TRBV7-3 to TRBJ2-1, with 7 bases lining up with TRBD2. CDR3 length: 13 residues. The trim removed 3 bases at V and 6 bases at J, leaving 2 bases unmatched. Germline CDR1 and CDR2: SGHTA and FQGTGA. This CDR3 is CASSFGTINEQFF. The CDR3 DNA is TGTGCCAGCAGCTTCGGGACTATCAATGAGCAGTTCTTC.

The CDR3 DNA follows: TGTGCCAGCAGCGAGGAGGGGGCGAATAATTCACCCCTCCACTTT. Translating gives CASSEEGANNSPLHF. The chain combines TRBV9 with TRBJ1-6; TRBD1 agrees at 7 bases. The V gene's germline CDR1 is SGDLS and CDR2 YYNGEE. The V segment lost 3 bases and the J segment 5 bases; nucleotides outside the gene matches: 5. The CDR3 spans 15 residues.

The CDR3 region has the DNA TGTGCCAGCAGTTTTAGGGGGACTGGGGAGCAGTACTTC. This gives the protein CASSFRGTGEQYF. The chain employs TRBV27 and TRBJ2-7; D tentatively reads TRBD1 or TRBD2 (6 bases each). From germline, CDR1 is MNHEY and CDR2 SMNVEV (reference sequence). V gave up 3 bases and J gave up 7 bases, with 13 bases separating them. The CDR3 consists of 13 residues.

This clone was seen once. The genes are TRBV29-1 and TRBJ1-3, with D tentatively TRBD1 (5 bases). The CDR3 loop spans 14 amino acids. Trimming removed 6 bases at V and 3 bases at J, with 15 bases between. CDR1 is SQVTM, CDR2 ANQGSEA, per germline. CDR3 coding DNA: TGCAGCGTGGACATCCAGGGTTTTGGAAACACCATATATTTT. It encodes CSVDIQGFGNTIYF.

In its sample, this clone was seen a few times. The chain combines TRBV6-5 with TRBJ1-1; 7 bases are a match to TRBD1. The CDR3 has 14 residues. J gave up 2 bases and V 5 bases, and 5 bases lay outside the gene matches. Germline CDR1 reads MNHEY; CDR2 reads SVGAGI. For the CDR3, the DNA is TGTGCCAGCAGTGGAAGGACAGGCAACACTGAAGCTTTCTTT. Protein sequence: CASSGRTGNTEAFF.

This sequence joins TRBV18 and TRBJ2-1; TRBD1 matches 9 bases. CDR1 is KGHSH and CDR2 is LQKENI in the germline V gene. V shed 3 bases and J 5 bases; nucleotides not matched to a gene: 8. CDR3 length equals 16 residues. CDR3 in DNA: TGTGCCAGCTCACCGGGACAGGGAATTCTAGACAATGAGCAGTTCTTC. Translation: CASSPGQGILDNEQFF.

The J gene is TRBJ1-1, the V gene TRBV19; 7 bases fit TRBD1. The V segment lost 6 bases and the J segment 5 bases; nucleotides outside the gene matches: 6. The CDR3 is 13 residues long. Germline assignment: CDR1 LNHDA and CDR2 SQIVND (reference sequence). CDR3 protein: CASRRQGETEAFF. The CDR3 DNA sequence: TGTGCCAGTAGGAGACAGGGAGAAACTGAAGCTTTCTTT.

This chain connects TRBV6-5 to TRBJ2-7, with 7 bases aligning to TRBD1. The V gene's germline CDR1 is MNHEY and CDR2 SVGAGI. The J segment lost 6 bases and the V segment lost 3 bases, leaving 11 bases of the junction unmatched. The CDR3 sequence is 15 residues long. DNA of the CDR3: TGTGCCAGCAGTTATTCGGGGACAGCCTCTACCGAGCAGTACTTC. Protein: CASSYSGTASTEQYF.

This rearrangement joins TRBV19 to TRBJ2-2, with 7 bases that match TRBD2. The germline V gene has CDR1 LNHDA and CDR2 SQIVND (reference sequence). The CDR3 sequence is 15 residues long. Trimming took 4 bases from V and 3 from J; bases not matched to a gene: 5. DNA of the CDR3: TGTGCCAGTAGTAGGGCGGGAGCGTACACCGGGGAGCTGTTTTTT. It yields the protein CASSRAGAYTGELFF.

By share, this clone counts as medium-sized. CDR3 loop: CASSMPTAASYGYTF. In nucleotides, the CDR3 is TGTGCCAGTAGTATGCCCACCGCTGCAAGCTATGGCTACACCTTC. The V and J genes are TRBV19 and TRBJ1-2, with D unresolved. This CDR3 region has 15 residues. The germline V gene has CDR1 LNHDA and CDR2 SQIVND (reference sequence). Between the trimmed V and J ends, which lost 3 bases and 4 bases, there was a span of 15 bases. The full variable domain, rest sourced from reference TRBV19 and TRBJ1-2, is DGGITQSPKYLFRKEGQNVTLSCEQNLNHDAMYWYRQDPGQGLRLIYYSQIVNDFQKGDIAEGYSVSREKKESFPLTVTSAQKNPTAFYLCASSMPTAASYGYTFGSGTRLTVV.

This clone was recorded once. The chain combines TRBV7-9 with TRBJ2-5, with TRBD2 identical over 7 bases. CDR3 length: 11 residues. Trimming at V came to 11 bases and at J to 3 bases, leaving 3 bases not matched to a gene. The germline CDR1 and CDR2 sequences are SEHNR and FQNEAQ (reference sequence). The CDR3 DNA reads as TGTGCCGGGGGGGACGAAGAGACCCAGTACTTC. This codes for CAGGDEETQYF.

The V and J genes are TRBV28 and TRBJ1-1, with D hard to call. Between the trimmed V and J ends, which lost 6 bases and 7 bases, there was a span of 15 bases. In germline, CDR1 is MDHEN, CDR2 SYDVKM. The CDR3 has 13 amino acids. CDR3 loop: CASSLQNRLEAFF. CDR3 DNA: TGTGCCAGCAGCCTCCAAAACCGTCTTGAAGCTTTCTTT.

The rearrangement links TRBV10-3 to TRBJ1-6; the D is unclear. The CDR3 length is 16 residues. The V and J ends lost 4 bases and 8 bases respectively, with 18 bases between them. The germline V gene encodes CDR1 ENHRY and CDR2 SYGVKD. CDR3 sequence: CAISGGRLGDHSPLHF. The CDR3 bases are TGTGCCATCAGTGGGGGTCGTCTCGGGGATCATTCACCCCTCCACTTT.

The chain recombines TRBV10-3 with TRBJ1-2, with 10 bases aligning to TRBD1. The CDR3 covers 15 residues. Germline V gene sequence: CDR1 ENHRY, CDR2 SYGVKD. The junction had 3 bases not matched to a gene; V was cut back by 2 bases and J by 3 bases. CDR3 region: CAISEPGTGDYGYTF. The CDR3 region has the DNA TGTGCCATCAGTGAGCCGGGGACAGGGGACTATGGCTACACCTTC.

This clone has only one observation. This sequence joins TRBV28 and TRBJ1-2, with D possibly TRBD1 on 5 matching bases. The V end lost 8 bases, the J end lost 6 bases, and 10 bases lay between the germline ends. The CDR3 sequence is 11 residues long. CDR1 and CDR2 from the germline V gene are MDHEN and SYDVKM. In DNA form, the CDR3 reads TGTGCCAGCGGGGGTCGGGATGGCTACACCTTC. Protein: CASGGRDGYTF.

A single count supports this clone. CDR3 region: CASSQSPGQGGETQYF. The CDR3 nucleotides read TGTGCCAGCAGCCAGAGCCCGGGACAGGGGGGGGAGACCCAGTACTTC. The chain combines TRBV4-2 with TRBJ2-5; TRBD1 agrees at 11 bases. The V gene's germline CDR1 is LGHNA and CDR2 YNFKEQ. Trimming removed 3 bases from V and 5 bases from J; junction bases left unmatched: 8. CDR3 length: 16 residues.

CDR3 DNA sequence: TGTGCCACCAGCAGACGACTAGCGGGAGGGCACGAGCAGTACTTC. Amino acids: CATSRRLAGGHEQYF. V and J are TRBV15 and TRBJ2-7, with TRBD2 matching over 14 bases. The germline V gene encodes CDR1 LNHNV and CDR2 YYDKDF (reference sequence). V lost 2 bases and J lost 5; bases outside the gene matches: 2. The CDR3 loop spans 15 amino acids.

The gene calls are TRBV28 and TRBJ1-5, with a possible D match to TRBD1 (5 bases). Germline values: CDR1 MDHEN, CDR2 SYDVKM. V gave up 6 bases and J gave up 7 bases, with 13 bases separating them. This CDR3 has 13 residues. CDR3 sequence reads: CASRKGLVQPQHF. In DNA form, the CDR3 reads TGTGCCAGCAGAAAGGGGTTGGTACAGCCCCAGCATTTT.

The chain is built from TRBV4-3 and TRBJ1-4; no reliable D call. The CDR3 consists of 14 residues. Trimming removed 1 base from V and 8 bases from J, with 11 bases in between. The germline V gene encodes CDR1 LGHNA and CDR2 YSLEER. The CDR3 reads CASSQVRDNEKLFF. The CDR3 nucleotides are TGCGCCAGCAGCCAAGTTAGGGATAACGAAAAACTGTTTTTT.

This clone was recorded once. One end of the junction varies from germline; a read error may be responsible. V and J are TRBV11-2 and TRBJ2-2; D is undetermined. CDR3 size: 11 residues. Looked up from germline, CDR1 is SGHAT and CDR2 is FQNNGV. CDR3 nucleotides: TGTGCCAGCCTGAACGCCGGGGAGCTGTTTTTT. It encodes CASLNAGELFF. Supplemented by reference TRBV11-2 and TRBJ2-2, the full variable domain reads EAGVAQSPRYKIIEKRQSVAFWCNPISGHATLYWYQQILGQGPKLLIQFQNNGVVDDSQLPKDRFSAERLKGVDSTLKIQPAKLEDSAVYLCASLNAGELFFGEGSRLTVL.

This chain links TRBV15 with TRBJ2-7; the D gene is possibly TRBD2 (6 bases). V was pared by 0 bases and J by 0 bases, with 21 bases between. This CDR3 has 19 residues. Germline loops: CDR1 LNHNV, CDR2 YYDKDF (reference sequence). The CDR3 region has the DNA TGTGCCACCAGCAGAGATAGAGTCAGGAGTAGCGGATTCTCCTACGAGCAGTACTTC. It is translated as CATSRDRVRSSGFSYEQYF. Combining the CDR3 with reference TRBV15 and TRBJ2-7 gives the whole variable domain DAMVIQNPRYQVTQFGKPVTLSCSQTLNHNVMYWYQQKSSQAPKLLFHYYDKDFNNEADTPDNFQSRRPNTSFCFLDIRSPGLGDTAMYLCATSRDRVRSSGFSYEQYFGPGTRLTVT.

This chain joins TRBV5-5 and TRBJ2-3, with 7 bases identical to TRBD1. V was pared by 4 bases and J by 2 bases, with 10 bases of the junction left unmatched. The CDR3 extends over 16 amino acids. Germline CDR1 is SGHKS and CDR2 is YYEKEE (reference sequence). This CDR3 is CASSPQTGIITDTQYF. The CDR3 region has the DNA TGTGCCAGCAGCCCGCAGACAGGGATTATCACAGATACGCAGTATTTT. The whole variable domain, filled in from reference TRBV5-5 and TRBJ2-3, reads DAGVTQSPTHLIKTRGQQVTLRCSPISGHKSVSWYQQVLGQGPQFIFQYYEKEERGRGNFPDRFSARQFPNYSSELNVNALLLGDSALYLCASSPQTGIITDTQYFGPGTRLTVL.

The chain uses TRBV18 and TRBJ1-5; 8 nucleotides match TRBD1. V lost 5 bases, J lost 3 bases, and 6 bases stayed unmatched. Germline values: CDR1 KGHSH, CDR2 LQKENI. The CDR3 consists of 15 residues. The CDR3 coding sequence is TGTGCCAGCTCATCCGAGACAGGGGCCAATCAGCCCCAGCATTTT. The encoded protein is CASSSETGANQPQHF. Drawing the rest from reference TRBV18 and TRBJ1-5, the complete variable domain is NAGVMQNPRHLVRRRGQEARLRCSPMKGHSHVYWYRQLPEEGLKFMVYLQKENIIDESGMPKERFSAEFPKEGPSILRIQQVVRGDSAAYFCASSSETGANQPQHFGDGTRLSIL.

This clone occurred once. The chain employs TRBV20-1 and TRBJ2-5, with D uncertain. CDR1 and CDR2 from the germline V gene are DFQATT and SNEGSKA (reference sequence). The V end lost 5 bases, the J end lost 4 bases, and 8 bases lay between the germline ends. The CDR3 runs to 11 residues. CDR3 DNA: TGCAGTGCTGCGCCCTCAGAGACCCAGTACTTC. Translated, it gives CSAAPSETQYF.

The sample holds one count of this clone. The chain couples TRBV5-4 to TRBJ2-5; D gene unclear. Trimming took 4 bases from V and 1 from J, leaving 8 bases between them. The CDR3 covers 13 residues. CDR1 and CDR2 from the germline V gene are SGHNT and YYREEE (reference sequence). The CDR3 bases are TGTGCCAGCAGCCCTGGTCTCCAAGAGACCCAGTACTTC. Its protein product is CASSPGLQETQYF.

The chain links TRBV29-1 to TRBJ2-3; 7 bases match TRBD2. Germline V CDR1 and CDR2: SQVTM, ANQGSEA. This CDR3 comprises 12 residues. The V segment lost 6 bases and the J segment 9 bases; nucleotides outside the gene matches: 9. The CDR3 loop is CSVGEGGDTQYF. In DNA form, the CDR3 reads TGCAGCGTGGGGGAGGGAGGCGACACGCAGTATTTT.